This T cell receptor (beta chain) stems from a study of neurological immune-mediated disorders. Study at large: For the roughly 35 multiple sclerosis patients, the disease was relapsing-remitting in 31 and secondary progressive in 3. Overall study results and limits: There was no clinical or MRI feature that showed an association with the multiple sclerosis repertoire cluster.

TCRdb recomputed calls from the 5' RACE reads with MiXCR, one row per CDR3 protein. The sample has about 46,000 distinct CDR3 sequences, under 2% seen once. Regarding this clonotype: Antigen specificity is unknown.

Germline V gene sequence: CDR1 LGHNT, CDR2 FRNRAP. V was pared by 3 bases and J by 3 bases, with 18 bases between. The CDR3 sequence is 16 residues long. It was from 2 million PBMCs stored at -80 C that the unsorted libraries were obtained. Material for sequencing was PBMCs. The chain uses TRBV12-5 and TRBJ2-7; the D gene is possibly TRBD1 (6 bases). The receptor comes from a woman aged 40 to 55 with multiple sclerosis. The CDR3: CASGLPTGFYSYEQYF. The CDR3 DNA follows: TGTGCTAGTGGTTTACCAACAGGGTTTTATAGCTACGAGCAGTACTTC.